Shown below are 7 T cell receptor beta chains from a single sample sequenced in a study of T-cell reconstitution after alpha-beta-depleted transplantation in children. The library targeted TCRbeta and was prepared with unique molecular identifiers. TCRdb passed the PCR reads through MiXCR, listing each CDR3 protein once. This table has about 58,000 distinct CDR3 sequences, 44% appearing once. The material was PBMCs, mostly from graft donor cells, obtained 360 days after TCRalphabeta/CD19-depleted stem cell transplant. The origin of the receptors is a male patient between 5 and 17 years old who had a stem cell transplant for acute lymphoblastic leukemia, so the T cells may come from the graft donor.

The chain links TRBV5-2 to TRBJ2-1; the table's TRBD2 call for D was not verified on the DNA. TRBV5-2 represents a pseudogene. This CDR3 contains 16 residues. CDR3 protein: CASSLTSGISYNEQFF. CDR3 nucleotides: TGTGCCAGCAGCTTGACTAGCGGGATCTCCTACAATGAGCAGTTCTTC.

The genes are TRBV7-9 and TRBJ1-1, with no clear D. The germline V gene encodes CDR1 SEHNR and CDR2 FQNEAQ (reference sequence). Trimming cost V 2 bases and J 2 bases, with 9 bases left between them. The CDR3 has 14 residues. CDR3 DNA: TGTGCCAGCAGCTTATTAACCGCAAACACTGAAGCTTTCTTT. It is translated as CASSLLTANTEAFF.

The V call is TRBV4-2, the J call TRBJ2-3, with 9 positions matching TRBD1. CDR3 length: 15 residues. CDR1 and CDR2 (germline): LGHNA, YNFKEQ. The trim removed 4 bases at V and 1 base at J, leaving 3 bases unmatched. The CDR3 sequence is CASSPRTGGTDTQYF. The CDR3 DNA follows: TGTGCCAGCAGCCCCCGGACAGGGGGCACAGATACGCAGTATTTT.

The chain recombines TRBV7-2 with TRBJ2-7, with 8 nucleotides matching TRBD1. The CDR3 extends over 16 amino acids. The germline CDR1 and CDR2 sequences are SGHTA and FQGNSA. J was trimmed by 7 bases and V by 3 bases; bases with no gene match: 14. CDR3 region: CASSFTFGQGSGEQYF. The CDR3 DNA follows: TGTGCCAGCAGCTTTACCTTTGGACAGGGCTCGGGAGAGCAGTACTTC.

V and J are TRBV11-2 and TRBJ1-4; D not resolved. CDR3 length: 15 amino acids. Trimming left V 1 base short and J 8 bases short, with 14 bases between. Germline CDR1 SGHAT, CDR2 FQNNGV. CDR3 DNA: TGTGCCAGCAGCTTAGGTTTCACTCTGTCCGAAAAACTGTTTTTT. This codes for CASSLGFTLSEKLFF.

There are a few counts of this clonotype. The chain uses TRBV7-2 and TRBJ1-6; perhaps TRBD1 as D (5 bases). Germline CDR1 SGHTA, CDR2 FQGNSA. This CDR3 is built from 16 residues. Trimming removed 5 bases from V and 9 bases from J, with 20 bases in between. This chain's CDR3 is CASSPAVTEGGSPLHF. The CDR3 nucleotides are TGTGCCAGCAGCCCAGCGGTGACAGAAGGAGGTTCACCCCTCCACTTT.

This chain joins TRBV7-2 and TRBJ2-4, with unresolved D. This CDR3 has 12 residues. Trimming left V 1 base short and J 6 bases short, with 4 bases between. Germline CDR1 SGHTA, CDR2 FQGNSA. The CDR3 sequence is CASSLVTNIQYF. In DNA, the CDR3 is TGTGCCAGCAGCTTAGTCACAAACATTCAGTACTTC.